This TCR beta chain was sequenced in a study of blood T cell repertoires in COVID-19. The method was immunoSEQ multiplex PCR; TCRdb's version includes in-frame clones alone and lacks a portion of them. The sample holds over 60,000 clones, roughly 91% seen once. Trimming at V came to 3 bases and at J to 2 bases, leaving 15 bases not matched to a gene. This CDR3 has 19 amino acids. Germline lookup yields CDR1 MNHNS and CDR2 SASEGT. The chain uses TRBV6-1 and TRBJ2-4, with 8 bases matching TRBD2. Source material: peripheral blood. The origin of this receptor is a man aged 50-60 years with COVID-19, enrolled during active disease. The CDR3, as DNA: TGTGCCAGCAGTGATCCGGGACTAGGAGTGGGGGAAACCAAAAACATTCAGTACTTC. It is translated as CASSDPGLGVGETKNIQYF.